These 10 T cell receptor beta chains came from one sample sequenced in a study of beta chain features in type 1 diabetes. No antigen has been assigned to these receptors. Study-wide results and limits: Shorter TCRB CDR3s, moderately but significantly so, marked every one of the four CD4+ subsets in Type 1 diabetes patients.

Sequencing targeted expressed TCRB transcripts, as all isolated RNA had been reverse transcribed. The repertoire was sequenced with immunoSEQ multiplex PCR; TCRdb's copy has only in-frame clones and lacks some. The data contain 250,000 to 300,000 clones, roughly 24% of them singletons. The sequencing sample was made of naive CD4+ T cells from blood. All receptors come from a woman aged 25-40 years with type 1 diabetes.

The rearrangement joins TRBV25-1 to TRBJ2-2; TRBD2 might be the D (5 bases). V was cut by 2 bases and J by 6 bases, with 7 bases left in between. This CDR3 has 13 amino acids. From germline, CDR1 is MGHDK and CDR2 SYGVNS. The DNA for the CDR3 is TGTGCCAGCAGTGAACGGACTGCCGGGGAGCTGTTTTTT. Translated: CASSERTAGELFF.

The chain uses TRBV25-1 and TRBJ2-1, with D maybe TRBD2 (6 bases). Trimming removed 4 bases from V and 2 bases from J, with 12 bases in between. CDR1 is MGHDK and CDR2 is SYGVNS in the germline V gene. There are 15 residues in the CDR3. This CDR3 is CASSVRERAYNEQFF. The CDR3 nucleotides are TGTGCCAGCAGTGTCCGGGAGAGAGCCTACAATGAGCAGTTCTTC.

The chain has TRBV28 and TRBJ2-7; 7 bases line up with TRBD1. The CDR3 totals 17 residues. Looked up from germline, CDR1 is MDHEN and CDR2 is SYDVKM. V was pared by 5 bases and J by 0 bases, with 13 bases of the junction left unmatched. CDR3 loop: CASSPNSAGTVSYEQYF. CDR3 in DNA: TGTGCCAGCAGTCCCAACTCGGCCGGGACAGTCTCCTACGAGCAGTACTTC.

V gene TRBV9 combines with J gene TRBJ2-1; possibly TRBD2 for D (6 bases). Germline V gives CDR1 SGDLS, CDR2 YYNGEE. The CDR3 is 14 amino acids. Trimming shortened V by 0 bases and J by 8 bases, and 12 bases separated the two germline ends. CDR3 in DNA: TGTGCCAGCAGCGTAGGACTAGGTTTGCATGAGCAGTTCTTC. This encodes CASSVGLGLHEQFF. The whole variable domain, filled in from reference TRBV9 and TRBJ2-1, reads DSGVTQTPKHLITATGQRVTLRCSPRSGDLSVYWYQQSLDQGLQFLIQYYNGEERAKGNILERFSAQQFPDLHSELNLSSLELGDSALYFCASSVGLGLHEQFFGPGTRLTVL.

This clone turned up a few times. This chain joins TRBV9 and TRBJ1-3; 8 bases map to TRBD1. Germline loops: CDR1 SGDLS, CDR2 YYNGEE. The CDR3 runs to 17 residues. J was trimmed by 0 bases and V by 2 bases; bases with no gene match: 7. The CDR3 reads CASSVLPGQGSGNTIYF. CDR3 in DNA: TGTGCCAGCAGCGTCCTCCCCGGACAGGGCTCTGGAAACACCATATATTTT.

This clone appeared a few times. The chain is built from TRBV7-2 and TRBJ2-1; 8 bases map to TRBD2. J lost 6 bases, V lost 5 bases, and 6 bases had no gene match. The V gene's germline CDR1 is SGHTA and CDR2 FQGNSA. This CDR3 has 14 residues. The CDR3 DNA follows: TGTGCCAGCAGCATTTCCGGGACTAGCAATGAGCAGTTCTTC. Translated: CASSISGTSNEQFF. The whole variable domain, filled in from reference TRBV7-2 and TRBJ2-1, reads GAGVSQSPSNKVTEKGKDVELRCDPISGHTALYWYRQSLGQGLEFLIYFQGNSAPDKSGLPSDRFSAERTGGSVSTLTIQRTQQEDSAVYLCASSISGTSNEQFFGPGTRLTVL.

This clone was counted only a few times. The chain couples TRBV29-1 to TRBJ1-2; possible D gene TRBD1, 5 bases. V gave up 5 bases and J gave up 3 bases, with 19 bases separating them. The CDR3 covers 15 residues. Per the germline V gene, CDR1 is SQVTM and CDR2 is ANQGSEA. CDR3 region: CSVWARGTGHYGYTF. The CDR3 nucleotides are TGCAGCGTTTGGGCTCGGGGGACCGGCCACTATGGCTACACCTTC.

The chain has TRBV27 and TRBJ2-7; 7 nucleotides match TRBD1. This CDR3 is 15 amino acids long. Germline loops: CDR1 MNHEY, CDR2 SMNVEV (reference sequence). V trimming: 3 bases; J trimming: 3 bases; junction bases outside the gene matches: 8. CDR3 sequence reads: CASSFQWDSGYEQYF. The CDR3 nucleotides read TGTGCCAGCAGTTTTCAGTGGGACAGCGGCTACGAGCAGTACTTC.

This chain connects TRBV6-1 to TRBJ2-7; tentatively, D is TRBD1 (6 bases). V lost 3 bases, J lost 2 bases, and 8 bases lay in between. The CDR3 consists of 13 residues. Germline CDR1 reads MNHNS; CDR2 reads SASEGT. CDR3 region: CASSDTGPYEQYF. CDR3 bases: TGTGCCAGCAGTGATACAGGGCCCTACGAGCAGTACTTC.

This clone turned up a few times. The identical CDR3 is also encoded by other nucleotide sequences in the sample. The rearrangement joins TRBV29-1 to TRBJ1-1; perhaps TRBD1 as D (5 bases). V lost 4 bases to trimming and J lost 0 bases, with 9 bases between them. Germline V gives CDR1 SQVTM, CDR2 ANQGSEA. The CDR3 extends over 13 amino acids. The CDR3 region is CSVGTLLNTEAFF. The CDR3, as DNA: TGCAGCGTTGGGACACTACTGAACACTGAAGCTTTCTTT.